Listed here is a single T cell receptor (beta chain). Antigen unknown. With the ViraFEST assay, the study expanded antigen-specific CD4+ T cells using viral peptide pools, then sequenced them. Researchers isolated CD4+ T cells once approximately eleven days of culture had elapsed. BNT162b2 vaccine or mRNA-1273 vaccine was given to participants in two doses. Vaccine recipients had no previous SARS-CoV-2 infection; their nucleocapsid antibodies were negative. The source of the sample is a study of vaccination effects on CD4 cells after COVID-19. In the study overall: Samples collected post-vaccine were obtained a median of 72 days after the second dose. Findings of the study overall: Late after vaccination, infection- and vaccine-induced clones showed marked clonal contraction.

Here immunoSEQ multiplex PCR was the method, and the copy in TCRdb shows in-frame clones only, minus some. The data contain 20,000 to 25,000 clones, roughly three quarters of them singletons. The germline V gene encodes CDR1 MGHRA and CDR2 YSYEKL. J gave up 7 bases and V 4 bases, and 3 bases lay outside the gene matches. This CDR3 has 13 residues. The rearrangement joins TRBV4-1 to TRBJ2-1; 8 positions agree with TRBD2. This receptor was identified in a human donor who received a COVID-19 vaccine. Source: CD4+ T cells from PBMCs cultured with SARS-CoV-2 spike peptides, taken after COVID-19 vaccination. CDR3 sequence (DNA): TGCGCCAGCAGCCGGCGGGAGGAGAATGAGCAGTTCTTC. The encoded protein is CASSRREENEQFF.